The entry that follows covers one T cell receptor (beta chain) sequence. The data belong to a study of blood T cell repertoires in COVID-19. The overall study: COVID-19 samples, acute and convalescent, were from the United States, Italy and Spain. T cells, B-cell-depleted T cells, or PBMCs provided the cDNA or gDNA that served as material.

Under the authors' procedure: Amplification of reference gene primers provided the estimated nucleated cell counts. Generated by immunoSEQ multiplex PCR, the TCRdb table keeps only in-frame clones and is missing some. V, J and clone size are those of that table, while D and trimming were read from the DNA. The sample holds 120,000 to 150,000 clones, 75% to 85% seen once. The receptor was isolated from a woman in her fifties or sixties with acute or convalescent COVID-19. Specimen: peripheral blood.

CDR3 nucleotides: TGTGCCAGCAGAGGGGACACGGAGAGCTCCTACGAGCAGTACTTC. Protein product: CASRGDTESSYEQYF. The V call is TRBV6-5, the J call TRBJ2-7, with D perhaps matching TRBD1 (6 bases). This CDR3 region has 15 residues. The ends were cut back, 6 bases at V and 0 bases at J, with 15 bases in the middle. Germline V gene lookup returns CDR1 MNHEY and CDR2 SVGAGI.